This TCR beta chain derives from a study of CD8 T cells in ankylosing spondylitis. This clonotype was seen only a few times. The CDR3 spans 16 residues. Trimming at V came to 5 bases and at J to 0 bases, leaving 10 bases not matched to a gene. Germline V CDR1 and CDR2: SGHVS, FNYEAQ. Quantitative 5'-RACE with molecular barcodes generated TCR beta libraries. A single record per CDR3 protein comes from TCRdb applying MiXCR to the 5' RACE reads. The sample includes roughly 180,000 distinct CDR3 sequences, 9.8% of them seen just once. The TCR originated in a female donor with ankylosing spondylitis or in good health (not recorded which). The chain joins TRBV7-6 to TRBJ2-7; 7 bases are shared with TRBD2. Sequencing was carried out using blood, either unsorted or a sorted T cell fraction (not recorded which). CDR3 nucleotide sequence: TGTGCCAGCAGCCTCGGCAGCGGGGCGAGCTCCTACGAGCAGTACTTC. Its protein is CASSLGSGASSYEQYF.